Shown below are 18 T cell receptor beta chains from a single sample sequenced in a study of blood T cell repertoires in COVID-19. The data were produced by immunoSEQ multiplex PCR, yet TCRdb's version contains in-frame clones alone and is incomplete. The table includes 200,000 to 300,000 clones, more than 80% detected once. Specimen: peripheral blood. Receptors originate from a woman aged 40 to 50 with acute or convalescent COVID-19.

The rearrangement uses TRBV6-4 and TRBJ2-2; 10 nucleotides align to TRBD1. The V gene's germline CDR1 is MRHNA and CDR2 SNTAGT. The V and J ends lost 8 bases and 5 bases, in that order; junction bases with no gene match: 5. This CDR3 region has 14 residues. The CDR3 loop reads CASRKGQGTGELFF. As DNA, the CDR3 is TGTGCCAGCCGGAAGGGACAGGGGACCGGGGAGCTGTTTTTT.

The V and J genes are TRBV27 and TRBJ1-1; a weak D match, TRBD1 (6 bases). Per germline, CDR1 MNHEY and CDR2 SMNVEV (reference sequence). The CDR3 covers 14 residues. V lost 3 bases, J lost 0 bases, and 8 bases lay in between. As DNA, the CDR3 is TGTGCCAGCAGTTTGGGGGCCTTGAACACTGAAGCTTTCTTT. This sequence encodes CASSLGALNTEAFF.

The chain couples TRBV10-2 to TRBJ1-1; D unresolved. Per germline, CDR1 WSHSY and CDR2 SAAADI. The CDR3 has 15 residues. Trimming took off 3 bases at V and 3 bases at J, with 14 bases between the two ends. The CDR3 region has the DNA TGCGCCAGCAGTGAAGACGGATCCGGGTACACTGAAGCTTTCTTT. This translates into CASSEDGSGYTEAFF.

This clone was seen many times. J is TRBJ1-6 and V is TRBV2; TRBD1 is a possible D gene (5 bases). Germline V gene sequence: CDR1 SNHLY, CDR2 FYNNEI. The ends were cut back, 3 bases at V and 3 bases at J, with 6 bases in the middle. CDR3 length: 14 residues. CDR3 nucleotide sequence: TGTGCCAGCAGTGAGACAGTCTATAATTCACCCCTCCACTTT. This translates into CASSETVYNSPLHF.

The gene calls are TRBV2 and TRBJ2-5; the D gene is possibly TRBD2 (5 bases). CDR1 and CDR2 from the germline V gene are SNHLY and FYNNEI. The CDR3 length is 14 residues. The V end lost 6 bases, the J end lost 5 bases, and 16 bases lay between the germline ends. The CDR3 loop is CASSPRGRLETQYF. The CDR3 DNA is TGTGCCAGCAGCCCAAGAGGGCGACTTGAGACCCAGTACTTC.

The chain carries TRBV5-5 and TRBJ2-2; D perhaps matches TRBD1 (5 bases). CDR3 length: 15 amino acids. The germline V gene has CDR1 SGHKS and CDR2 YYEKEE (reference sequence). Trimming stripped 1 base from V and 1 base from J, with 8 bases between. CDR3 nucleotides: TGTGCCAGCAGCTTGTGGCAGGGGAACACCGGGGAGCTGTTTTTT. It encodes CASSLWQGNTGELFF.

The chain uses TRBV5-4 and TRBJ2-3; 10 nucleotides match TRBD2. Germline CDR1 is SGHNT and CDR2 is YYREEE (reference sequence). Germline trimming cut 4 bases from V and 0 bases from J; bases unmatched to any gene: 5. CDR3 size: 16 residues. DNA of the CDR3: TGTGCCAGCAGCAAACTAGCGGGGTCTAGCACAGATACGCAGTATTTT. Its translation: CASSKLAGSSTDTQYF.

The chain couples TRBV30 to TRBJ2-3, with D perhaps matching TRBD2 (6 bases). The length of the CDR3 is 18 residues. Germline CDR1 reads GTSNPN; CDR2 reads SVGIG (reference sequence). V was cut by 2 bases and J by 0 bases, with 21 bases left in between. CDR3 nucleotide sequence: TGTGCCTGGAGTCCCCAAGTAGTGACTAGTACGAGCACAGATACGCAGTATTTT. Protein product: CAWSPQVVTSTSTDTQYF.

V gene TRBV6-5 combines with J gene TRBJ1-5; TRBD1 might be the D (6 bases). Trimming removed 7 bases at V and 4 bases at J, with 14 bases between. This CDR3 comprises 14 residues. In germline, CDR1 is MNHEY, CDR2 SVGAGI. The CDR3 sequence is CASNSEGGNQPQHF. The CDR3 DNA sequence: TGTGCCAGCAACTCGGAGGGGGGGAATCAGCCCCAGCATTTT.

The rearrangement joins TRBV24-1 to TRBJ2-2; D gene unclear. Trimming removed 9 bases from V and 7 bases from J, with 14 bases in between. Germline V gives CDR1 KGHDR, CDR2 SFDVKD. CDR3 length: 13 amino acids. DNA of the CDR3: TGTGCCACCGCACGACATATGGACGGGGAGCTGTTTTTT. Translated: CATARHMDGELFF.

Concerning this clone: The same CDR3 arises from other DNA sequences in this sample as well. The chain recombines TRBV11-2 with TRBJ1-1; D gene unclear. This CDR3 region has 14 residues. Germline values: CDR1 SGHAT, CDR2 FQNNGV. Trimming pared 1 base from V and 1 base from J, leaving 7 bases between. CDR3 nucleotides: TGTGCCAGCAGCTTAGGGCGGGGGAACACTGAAGCTTTCTTT. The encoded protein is CASSLGRGNTEAFF.

The CDR3 reads CASSPALSGGAGELFF. In DNA, the CDR3 is TGCGCCAGCAGCCCGGCCCTAAGCGGGGGGGCCGGGGAGCTGTTTTTT. This chain joins TRBV5-1 and TRBJ2-2, with 10 bases fitting TRBD2. The junction had 9 bases not matched to a gene; V was cut back by 4 bases and J by 6 bases. The CDR3 runs 16 residues. From germline, CDR1 is SGHRS and CDR2 YFSETQ.

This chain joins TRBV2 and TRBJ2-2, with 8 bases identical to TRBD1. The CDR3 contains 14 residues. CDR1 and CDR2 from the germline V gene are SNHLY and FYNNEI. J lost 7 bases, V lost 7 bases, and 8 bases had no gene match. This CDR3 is CASIGQGAVGELFF. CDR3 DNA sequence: TGTGCCAGCATAGGGCAGGGGGCTGTCGGGGAGCTGTTTTTT.

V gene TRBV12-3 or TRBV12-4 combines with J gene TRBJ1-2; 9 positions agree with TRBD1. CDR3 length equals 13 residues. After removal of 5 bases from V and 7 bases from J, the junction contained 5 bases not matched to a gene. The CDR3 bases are TGTGCCAGCAGTCTTACAGGGGGCGTTGGCTACACCTTC. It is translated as CASSLTGGVGYTF.

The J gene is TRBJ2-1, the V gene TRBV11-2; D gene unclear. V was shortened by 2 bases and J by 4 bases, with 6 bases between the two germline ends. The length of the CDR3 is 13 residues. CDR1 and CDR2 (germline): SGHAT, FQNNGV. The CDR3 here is CASSLRGYNEQFF. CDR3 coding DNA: TGTGCCAGCAGCTTACGCGGATACAATGAGCAGTTCTTC.

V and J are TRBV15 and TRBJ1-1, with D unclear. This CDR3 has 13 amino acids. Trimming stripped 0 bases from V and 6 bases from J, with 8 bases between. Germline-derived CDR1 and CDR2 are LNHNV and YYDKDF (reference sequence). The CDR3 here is CATSRDPQAEAFF. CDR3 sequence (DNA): TGTGCCACCAGCAGAGATCCCCAGGCTGAAGCTTTCTTT. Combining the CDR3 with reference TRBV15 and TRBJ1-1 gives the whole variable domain DAMVIQNPRYQVTQFGKPVTLSCSQTLNHNVMYWYQQKSSQAPKLLFHYYDKDFNNEADTPDNFQSRRPNTSFCFLDIRSPGLGDTAMYLCATSRDPQAEAFFGQGTRLTVV.

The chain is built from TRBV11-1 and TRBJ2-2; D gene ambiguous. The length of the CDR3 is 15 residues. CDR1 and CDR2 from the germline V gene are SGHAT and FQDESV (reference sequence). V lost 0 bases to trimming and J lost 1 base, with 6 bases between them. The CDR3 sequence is CASSLALGNTGELFF. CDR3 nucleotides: TGTGCCAGCAGCTTAGCGCTAGGGAACACCGGGGAGCTGTTTTTT.

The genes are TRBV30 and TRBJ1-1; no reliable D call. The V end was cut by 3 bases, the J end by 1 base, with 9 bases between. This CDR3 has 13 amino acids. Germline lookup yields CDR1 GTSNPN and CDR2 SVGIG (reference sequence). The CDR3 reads CAWSSGRNTEAFF. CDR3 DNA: TGTGCCTGGAGCTCGGGTCGGAACACTGAAGCTTTCTTT.